This paragraph covers one TCR beta chain sequence. The antigen this receptor binds is unknown. Per-base quality was not reported, and no clone a single base away is much larger than it. The CDR3 regions of human TCRbeta chains were analyzed by immunosequencing. The authors' analysis ran thus. Repertoire TCRs were checked for matches against a reference library of SARS-CoV-2-specific TCRs that had been generated using the MIRA antigen-specificity platform. Breadth meant the fraction of unique TCRs that were SARS-CoV-2-associated, whereas depth meant the fraction of total T cells that were SARS-CoV-2-associated. Each spike-specific TCR was assigned to its reactive spike region and to a CD4 or CD8 class using the MIRA data. Log10-transformed breadth and depth values were compared by one-way ANOVA with Sidak's multiple comparisons tests. TCRdb re-hosts the immuneACCESS table, in-frame sequences only. Its copies lack some clones; in the studies checked, an unresolved V gene accounts for under half of them, and the cause for the rest is not known. V, J and clone size were drawn from that table, and D and trimming were deduced from the DNA. This sample comprises roughly 150,000 clones, about 89% of them detected only once. Of the sample, approximately 1.3% is held by the ten largest clones.

V was cut back by 4 bases and J by 8 bases, leaving a gap of 12 bases between them. CDR1 MNHEY and CDR2 SVGAGI were looked up in the germline V gene. Inclusive of the bounding cysteine and phenylalanine, the CDR3 is 14 residues long. Only the CDR3 DNA stays, 42 bases, in frame from base 1. According to the study, the label for this sample's time point signals: about 28 days (+/-7) after the second vaccine dose. AZD1222 recipients given second doses at about 4 weeks or at about 12 weeks were pooled, since spike-specific TCR depth and breadth were not found to differ between the two schedules. Samples from vaccinated people were obtained from the UK trials COV001 and COV002, which included a single-blind randomized controlled phase 2/3 trial of AZD1222 (ChAdOx1 nCoV-19) in healthy adults. For TCRbeta chain sequencing, PBMC samples were collected from trial participants at day 0 and at day 28 after the second dose.

This sample is part of a study of T cell responses to AZD1222 COVID-19 vaccine (dated by TCRdb to 2020 to 2023). For context, the study as a whole: A total of approximately 240 trial participants underwent TCR sequencing, of whom about 200 had received two doses of AZD1222 and roughly 26 had received two doses of the MenACWY control vaccine. Trial participants were enrolled into age subgroups of 18-55, 56-69 and 70-plus years, which contained 148, 28 and 57 TCR-sequenced participants, respectively. Study-wide conclusions, independent of this receptor: After two AZD1222 doses, spike-specific TCR breadth and depth were significantly higher than at day 0 and than in MenACWY recipients. Reportedly, close to half of the unique spike-specific TCRs recognized epitopes lying outside the regions that are mutated in the B.1.351 and B.1.1.7 variants. Because no samples from the day 14 peak response were available, repertoires could be characterized only after the peak T cell response. In the small 56-69-year group, the increase in depth fell short of significance, most likely because of low power. Only six or seven AZD1222 recipients were SARS-CoV-2 seropositive at baseline, limiting conclusions about previously exposed vaccinees. Vaccine-associated CD4 TCRs spanned the whole spike protein, with dominant responses in regions 160-218 and 743-854. Participants were mostly white British, with more females than males. The authors suggested clonal diversity may have been underestimated.

Recombination linked TRBV6-5 to TRBJ1-6; the D gene remains uncertain. The sequence derives from an adult who received the AZD1222 COVID-19 vaccine. Sample: peripheral blood, taken 28 days after the second AZD1222 dose. For the CDR3, the sequence is CASSSTLRDSPLHF. In nucleotide form, the sequence is TGTGCCAGCAGTTCGACTCTGAGGGATTCACCCCTCCACTTT.